These 7 T cell receptor beta chains were sequenced from one sample in a study of blood T cell repertoires in COVID-19. The repertoire was sequenced with immunoSEQ multiplex PCR; TCRdb's copy has only in-frame clones and lacks some. The sample includes around 65,000 clones, approximately 80% of them seen just once. Sequenced material: peripheral blood. Receptors were obtained from an older man with acute or convalescent COVID-19.

This clone was seen a handful of times. The V and J genes are TRBV10-3 and TRBJ1-5; D call uncertain. CDR1 ENHRY and CDR2 SYGVKD come from the germline V gene. This CDR3 contains 13 residues. Trimming shortened V by 4 bases and J by 3 bases, and 7 bases separated the two germline ends. The CDR3 spells CAISGGNNQPQHF. CDR3 bases: TGTGCCATCAGTGGCGGGAACAATCAGCCCCAGCATTTT.

CDR3 DNA: TGTGCCAGCTGGGCGGGGGCCTCGAACACCGGGGAGCTGTTTTTT. Protein product: CASWAGASNTGELFF. This chain joins TRBV6-5 and TRBJ2-2, with D perhaps matching TRBD2 (7 bases). The CDR3 covers 15 residues. The germline CDR1 and CDR2 sequences are MNHEY and SVGAGI. Trimming took 8 bases from V and 0 from J, leaving 13 bases between them.

The chain employs TRBV18 and TRBJ1-5, with D unresolved. The germline V and J ends were trimmed by 3 bases and 2 bases, with 14 bases remaining between them. Germline CDR1 is KGHSH and CDR2 is LQKENI. The CDR3 spans 16 residues. The CDR3 protein is CASSPTVVRGNQPQHF. The CDR3 region has the DNA TGTGCCAGCTCACCCACGGTCGTTCGCGGCAATCAGCCCCAGCATTTT.

This clone was seen only a few times. The chain recombines TRBV5-1 with TRBJ2-2, with TRBD1 matching 11 bases. From germline, CDR1 is SGHRS and CDR2 YFSETQ. The CDR3 has 17 amino acids. The V and J ends lost 3 bases and 3 bases, in that order; junction bases with no gene match: 7. CDR3 DNA: TGCGCCAGCAGCTCGGCCGGACAGGGGGCGTACACCGGGGAGCTGTTTTTT. Translated: CASSSAGQGAYTGELFF.

This chain uses TRBV6-1 with TRBJ1-2; the D is unclear. V was clipped by 0 bases and J by 8 bases, with 13 bases between them. CDR1 MNHNS and CDR2 SASEGT come from the germline V gene. The CDR3 loop spans 14 amino acids. The CDR3 DNA reads as TGTGCCAGCAGTGAAGCAAACGGTGCTAGGGGCTACACCTTC. Its protein is CASSEANGARGYTF.

This clone was seen a single time. CDR3 sequence reads: CASSLAGRGYTF. The CDR3 region has the DNA TGCGCCAGCAGCCTGGCAGGGAGGGGCTACACCTTC. The chain couples TRBV5-1 to TRBJ1-2, with a weak D call TRBD1 (5 bases). CDR1 and CDR2 (germline): SGHRS, YFSETQ. Trimming removed 4 bases at V and 8 bases at J, with 12 bases between. The CDR3 consists of 12 residues.

This clone appeared a few times. V gene TRBV6-5 combines with J gene TRBJ1-1; D perhaps matches TRBD1 (6 bases). V was trimmed by 5 bases and J by 10 bases, leaving 14 bases between them. CDR1 and CDR2 from the germline V gene are MNHEY and SVGAGI. The CDR3 runs 12 residues. CDR3 loop: CASSTGGRGAFF. The CDR3 nucleotides read TGTGCCAGCAGTACTGGGGGCCGGGGAGCTTTCTTT.